A single sample is the source of the 30 T cell receptor beta chains below, sequenced in a study of CD8+ T cells in alopecia areata. As the sequencing template, cDNA was produced by extracting RNA and reverse transcribing it. Data came from immunoSEQ multiplex PCR; TCRdb stores just in-frame clones and leaves some out. The sample has 50,000 to 65,000 clones, around 42% seen once. Treatment noted: oral pan-JAK inhibitor, 5-10 mg twice daily. The sample in question was CD8+ T cells sorted from blood, obtained between weeks 36 and 40, from a patient treated with tofacitinib. The source is a human donor with alopecia areata.

The chain carries TRBV29-1 and TRBJ2-7, with D possibly being TRBD2 (5 bases). The V end lost 2 bases, the J end lost 4 bases, and 12 bases lay between the germline ends. The CDR3 spans 13 residues. CDR1 SQVTM and CDR2 ANQGSEA come from the germline V gene. CDR3 protein: CSVERGMGYEQYF. The CDR3 nucleotides read TGCAGCGTTGAAAGAGGGATGGGGTACGAGCAGTACTTC.

The chain links TRBV29-1 to TRBJ2-2; possible D gene TRBD1, 7 bases. Germline V gene sequence: CDR1 SQVTM, CDR2 ANQGSEA. The CDR3 runs to 15 residues. Trimming removed 1 base from V and 2 bases from J, with 11 bases in between. CDR3 region: CSVEGGDRNTGELFF. DNA for the CDR3: TGCAGCGTTGAAGGGGGGGACAGAAACACCGGGGAGCTGTTTTTT.

This clone was picked up a small number of times. The genes are TRBV27 and TRBJ2-1, with D perhaps TRBD1 or TRBD2 (5 bases each). CDR3 length: 15 amino acids. Trimming cost V 8 bases and J 0 bases, with 14 bases left between them. CDR1 is MNHEY and CDR2 is SMNVEV in the germline V gene (reference sequence). The DNA for the CDR3 is TGTGCCAGCCGCGACGAGGGGATCTCCTACAATGAGCAGTTCTTC. This encodes CASRDEGISYNEQFF.

This chain uses TRBV5-1 with TRBJ1-1; TRBD1 might be the D (5 bases). Looked up from germline, CDR1 is SGHRS and CDR2 is YFSETQ. The CDR3 totals 15 residues. The V and J ends lost 2 bases and 1 base respectively, with 12 bases between them. The DNA of the CDR3 is TGCGCCAGCAGCTTTCTATCGGGGGGGAACACTGAAGCTTTCTTT. Residues: CASSFLSGGNTEAFF. The full variable domain, in which reference TRBV5-1 and TRBJ1-1 provide the parts outside the CDR3, is KAGVTQTPRYLIKTRGQQVTLSCSPISGHRSVSWYQQTPGQGLQFLFEYFSETQRNKGNFPGRFSGRQFSNSRSEMNVSTLELGDSALYLCASSFLSGGNTEAFFGQGTRLTVV.

V and J are TRBV19 and TRBJ2-5; D may be TRBD1 (7 bases). The V end lost 5 bases, the J end lost 4 bases, and 14 bases lay between the germline ends. CDR3 length equals 14 residues. Germline values: CDR1 LNHDA, CDR2 SQIVND (reference sequence). For the CDR3, the DNA is TGTGCCAGTAGTTACAGGGGAGGTGGAGAGACCCAGTACTTC. Translated, it gives CASSYRGGGETQYF. Combining the CDR3 with reference TRBV19 and TRBJ2-5 gives the whole variable domain DGGITQSPKYLFRKEGQNVTLSCEQNLNHDAMYWYRQDPGQGLRLIYYSQIVNDFQKGDIAEGYSVSREKKESFPLTVTSAQKNPTAFYLCASSYRGGGETQYFGPGTRLLVL.

The count of this clone is one. The CDR3 DNA follows: TGTGCCAGCAGCTACGCACCTTGGGCAGGGTTATCCACAGATACGCAGTATTTT. This codes for CASSYAPWAGLSTDTQYF. The chain employs TRBV7-6 and TRBJ2-3; D is perhaps TRBD1 (5 bases). In germline, CDR1 is SGHVS, CDR2 FNYEAQ. V shed 4 bases and J shed 2 bases, with 22 bases lying between them. This CDR3 comprises 18 residues. Using reference TRBV7-6 and TRBJ2-3 for the parts outside the CDR3, the full variable domain is GAGVSQSPRYKVTKRGQDVALRCDPISGHVSLYWYRQALGQGPEFLTYFNYEAQQDKSGLPNDRFSAERPEGSISTLTIQRTEQRDSAMYRCASSYAPWAGLSTDTQYFGPGTRLTVL.

The chain joins TRBV15 to TRBJ1-2; D uncertain. Deletions cut 3 bases from V and 5 bases from J, with 16 bases between. This CDR3 region has 15 residues. CDR1 LNHNV and CDR2 YYDKDF come from the germline V gene (reference sequence). The CDR3 reads CATSSSGYGSYGYTF. For the CDR3, the DNA is TGTGCCACCAGCAGTTCAGGTTATGGGTCTTATGGCTACACCTTC.

This clone was observed a handful of times. The chain couples TRBV18 to TRBJ2-3; TRBD2 agrees at 11 bases. Trimming removed 2 bases from V and 6 bases from J; junction bases left unmatched: 7. The CDR3 spans 16 residues. CDR1 and CDR2 from the germline V gene are KGHSH and LQKENI. CDR3 amino acids: CASSPTSGRAGDTQYF. DNA of the CDR3: TGTGCCAGCTCACCAACTAGCGGGAGAGCCGGGGATACGCAGTATTTT. The variable domain in full, completed from reference TRBV18 and TRBJ2-3, reads NAGVMQNPRHLVRRRGQEARLRCSPMKGHSHVYWYRQLPEEGLKFMVYLQKENIIDESGMPKERFSAEFPKEGPSILRIQQVVRGDSAAYFCASSPTSGRAGDTQYFGPGTRLTVL.

This clone appeared a few times. J is TRBJ2-5 and V is TRBV29-1; possible D gene TRBD2, 5 bases. The CDR3 covers 19 residues. From germline, CDR1 is SQVTM and CDR2 ANQGSEA. V was clipped by 3 bases and J by 2 bases, with 28 bases between them. CDR3 sequence reads: CSVDHFPPGKAAEQETQYF. The CDR3 DNA is TGCAGCGTTGACCACTTCCCACCCGGGAAAGCCGCAGAACAAGAGACCCAGTACTTC.

This rearrangement joins TRBV15 to TRBJ1-1, with 8 bases that match TRBD1. This CDR3 region has 14 residues. The germline V gene has CDR1 LNHNV and CDR2 YYDKDF (reference sequence). Losses at the gene ends were 1 base for V and 6 bases for J; bases not matched to a gene: 4. CDR3 protein: CATSRGQGRAEAFF. The CDR3 bases are TGTGCCACCAGCAGAGGACAGGGGCGCGCTGAAGCTTTCTTT.

This clone showed up just a few times. CDR3 amino acids: CAISESQSNQPQHF. CDR3 sequence (DNA): TGTGCCATCAGTGAGTCCCAAAGCAATCAGCCCCAGCATTTT. The chain carries TRBV10-3 and TRBJ1-5; the D is unclear. V gave up 0 bases and J gave up 1 base, with 4 bases separating them. Germline values: CDR1 ENHRY, CDR2 SYGVKD. The CDR3 covers 14 residues.

The rearrangement links TRBV27 to TRBJ2-6; 11 bases are a match to TRBD2. Germline values: CDR1 MNHEY, CDR2 SMNVEV (reference sequence). The CDR3 totals 13 residues. Trimming at V came to 6 bases and at J to 13 bases, leaving 5 bases not matched to a gene. The CDR3 loop is CASRGTSGRVLTF. DNA of the CDR3: TGTGCCAGCAGGGGGACTAGCGGCAGGGTCCTGACTTTC.

The chain carries TRBV4-1 and TRBJ1-5; D remains unclear. The CDR3 is 14 amino acids. Germline V gives CDR1 MGHRA, CDR2 YSYEKL. The V end lost 4 bases, the J end lost 4 bases, and 11 bases lay between the germline ends. Here the CDR3 DNA reads TGCGCCAGCAGCCCCTTGACGGAGAATCAGCCCCAGCATTTT. Translation: CASSPLTENQPQHF.

The chain has TRBV7-2 and TRBJ2-2; D is possibly TRBD2 (5 bases). This CDR3 has 16 residues. In germline, CDR1 is SGHTA, CDR2 FQGNSA. The ends were cut back, 4 bases at V and 1 base at J, with 13 bases in the middle. The CDR3 DNA is TGTGCCAGCAGCTCCCTGCCCAGCGGGAACACCGGGGAGCTGTTTTTT. Residues: CASSSLPSGNTGELFF.

This chain uses TRBV5-1 with TRBJ2-7; 8 positions agree with TRBD1. In germline, CDR1 is SGHRS, CDR2 YFSETQ. The CDR3 length is 14 residues. Trimming cost V 5 bases and J 7 bases; bases outside gene matches: 11. CDR3 sequence reads: CASRTGTGIREQYF. The CDR3, as DNA: TGCGCCAGCAGAACCGGGACAGGTATTAGGGAGCAGTACTTC. Filled out from reference TRBV5-1 and TRBJ2-7, the complete variable domain reads KAGVTQTPRYLIKTRGQQVTLSCSPISGHRSVSWYQQTPGQGLQFLFEYFSETQRNKGNFPGRFSGRQFSNSRSEMNVSTLELGDSALYLCASRTGTGIREQYFGPGTRLTVT.

This chain uses TRBV27 with TRBJ1-1; weak D call: TRBD1 (6 bases). With 0 bases removed from V and 6 bases from J, the gap between germline ends came to 11 bases. Germline CDR1 MNHEY, CDR2 SMNVEV (reference sequence). The length of the CDR3 is 14 residues. In DNA form, the CDR3 reads TGTGCCAGCAGTTTATCTCCAGGGGTCGCTGAAGCTTTCTTT. It encodes CASSLSPGVAEAFF.

This chain connects TRBV5-1 to TRBJ2-1; 7 nucleotides line up with TRBD2. Trimming cost V 5 bases and J 3 bases; bases outside gene matches: 17. Looked up from germline, CDR1 is SGHRS and CDR2 is YFSETQ. The CDR3 is made up of 18 amino acids. CDR3 protein: CASRPRLSGKVGYNEQFF. Written as DNA, the CDR3 is TGCGCCAGCAGGCCCCGACTAAGCGGGAAAGTAGGCTACAATGAGCAGTTCTTC.

The chain has TRBV29-1 and TRBJ2-7; D gene ambiguous. This CDR3 region has 10 residues. Trimming pared 4 bases from V and 5 bases from J, leaving 6 bases between. Germline V gene data show CDR1 as SQVTM and CDR2 as ANQGSEA. The chain's CDR3 is CSVGSDEQYF. CDR3 nucleotides: TGCAGCGTTGGCAGCGACGAGCAGTACTTC.

In this sample, this clone turned up a few times. This chain links TRBV7-9 with TRBJ1-1, with TRBD1 matching 7 bases. CDR1 and CDR2 from the germline V gene are SEHNR and FQNEAQ (reference sequence). The CDR3 has 15 amino acids. Unmatched junction bases numbered 11, after V lost 5 bases and J lost 5 bases. The CDR3 coding sequence is TGTGCCAGCAGCCCTCGGGAGGGGGCGGGAACTGAAGCTTTCTTT. This translates into CASSPREGAGTEAFF. Looking up the rest from reference TRBV7-9 and TRBJ1-1 gives the full variable domain: DTGVSQNPRHKITKRGQNVTFRCDPISEHNRLYWYRQTLGQGPEFLTYFQNEAQLEKSRLLSDRFSAERPKGSFSTLEIQRTEQGDSAMYLCASSPREGAGTEAFFGQGTRLTVV.

The sample holds a few counts of this clone. The chain combines TRBV30 with TRBJ2-5; weak D call: TRBD1 (6 bases). Germline V lookup: CDR1 GTSNPN, CDR2 SVGIG (reference sequence). With 4 bases removed from V and 5 bases from J, the gap between germline ends came to 23 bases. The CDR3 is made up of 16 amino acids. In DNA, the CDR3 is TGTGCCTGGAAAGGTTACCTAAAAACAGGGATGGAGACCCAGTACTTC. Encoded protein: CAWKGYLKTGMETQYF.

V is TRBV30 and J is TRBJ2-2, with D uncertain. The CDR3 runs to 13 residues. V gave up 2 bases and J gave up 4 bases, with 8 bases separating them. In germline, CDR1 is GTSNPN, CDR2 SVGIG (reference sequence). The CDR3 bases are TGTGCCTGGAGTCTCTCGATCACCGGGGAGCTGTTTTTT. Translation gives CAWSLSITGELFF.

This chain links TRBV4-2 with TRBJ2-1; 7 positions match TRBD2. The CDR3 covers 16 residues. Unmatched junction bases numbered 12, after V lost 3 bases and J lost 7 bases. Germline CDR1 LGHNA, CDR2 YNFKEQ. The CDR3 spells CASSQGGYSPRNEQFF. CDR3 bases: TGTGCCAGCAGCCAGGGGGGGTACTCCCCTCGGAATGAGCAGTTCTTC.

The chain employs TRBV27 and TRBJ2-7; the D gene is possibly TRBD2 (5 bases). The ends were cut back, 4 bases at V and 0 bases at J, with 7 bases in the middle. This CDR3 is built from 13 residues. The germline gives CDR1 MNHEY, CDR2 SMNVEV (reference sequence). As DNA, the CDR3 is TGTGCCAGCAGTTGGCGGGTCTCCTACGAGCAGTACTTC. It translates to CASSWRVSYEQYF.

This chain connects TRBV6-6 to TRBJ2-7; possibly TRBD2 for D (5 bases). Trimming took off 2 bases at V and 5 bases at J, with 13 bases between the two ends. The CDR3 has 14 amino acids. Germline V lookup: CDR1 MNHNY, CDR2 SVGAGI (reference sequence). The CDR3 nucleotides are TGTGCCAGCAGTTACGCGGGCGCGCTAGACGAGCAGTACTTC. This gives the protein CASSYAGALDEQYF.

The chain links TRBV29-1 to TRBJ2-7; D might be TRBD1 or TRBD2, each matching 5 bases. Germline V CDR1 and CDR2: SQVTM, ANQGSEA. V gave up 3 bases and J gave up 0 bases, with 12 bases separating them. CDR3 length equals 14 residues. The CDR3 DNA reads TGCAGCGTTGAGAGGGTTGGGGGCTCCTACGAGCAGTACTTC. It yields the protein CSVERVGGSYEQYF.

The genes are TRBV4-1 and TRBJ1-1, with D possibly TRBD1 on 5 matching bases. V lost 1 base and J 7 bases, leaving 10 bases between the germline ends. Germline V gene sequence: CDR1 MGHRA, CDR2 YSYEKL. The CDR3 contains 13 residues. CDR3 residues: CASSQGAGLEAFF. CDR3 DNA: TGCGCCAGCAGCCAAGGGGCGGGGCTTGAAGCTTTCTTT.

This clone was observed a few times. This chain links TRBV7-9 with TRBJ2-7; D not certain. Looked up from germline, CDR1 is SEHNR and CDR2 is FQNEAQ (reference sequence). CDR3 length: 12 residues. The ends were cut back, 2 bases at V and 6 bases at J, with 8 bases in the middle. The CDR3, as DNA: TGTGCCAGCAGCTTATCTAAGGTCGAGCAGTACTTC. This gives the protein CASSLSKVEQYF.

The J gene is TRBJ2-6, the V gene TRBV4-1; 7 bases are shared with TRBD1. The CDR3 runs to 15 residues. Per germline, CDR1 MGHRA and CDR2 YSYEKL. The J segment lost 12 bases and the V segment lost 4 bases, leaving 12 bases of the junction unmatched. The CDR3 loop reads CASSPNRGTHPVLTF. In DNA, the CDR3 is TGCGCCAGCAGCCCAAACAGGGGCACCCACCCCGTCCTGACTTTC.

This clone turned up a few times. This rearrangement joins TRBV7-3 to TRBJ2-3, with TRBD1 matching over 10 bases. The CDR3 is 15 amino acids. V lost 6 bases to trimming and J lost 0 bases; unmatched junction nucleotides: 3. Germline assignment: CDR1 SGHTA and CDR2 FQGTGA. The CDR3 DNA follows: TGTGCCAGCAGTTCGGACAGGGGGAGCACAGATACGCAGTATTTT. Protein: CASSSDRGSTDTQYF.

This clone was picked up a small number of times. This sequence joins TRBV7-2 and TRBJ1-1, with D unresolved. CDR1 is SGHTA and CDR2 is FQGNSA in the germline V gene. This CDR3 has 11 amino acids. Trimming pared 3 bases from V and 6 bases from J, leaving 5 bases between. CDR3: CASSLGSEAFF. DNA for the CDR3: TGTGCCAGCAGCTTGGGTTCTGAAGCTTTCTTT.